The 14 T cell receptor beta chains presented below share a single source sample, sequenced in a study of blood T cell repertoires in COVID-19. Measured with immunoSEQ multiplex PCR; TCRdb has only the in-frame clones, and not every one. The table has hundreds of thousands of clones, 70% to 90% seen once. Sequencing was done on a sample of PBMCs or T cells enriched from blood (not recorded which). These receptors all stem from a woman in her forties who had recovered from COVID-19.

The chain couples TRBV4-3 to TRBJ2-7; 10 positions match TRBD1. The junction had 9 bases not matched to a gene; V was cut back by 4 bases and J by 6 bases. The CDR3 has 15 amino acids. Germline CDR1 and CDR2: LGHNA and YSLEER. CDR3 sequence: CASSPGTGADFEQYF. In nucleotides, the CDR3 is TGCGCCAGCAGCCCAGGGACAGGGGCGGATTTCGAGCAGTACTTC.

The J gene is TRBJ1-2, the V gene TRBV27, with 9 bases that match TRBD1. The germline CDR1 and CDR2 sequences are MNHEY and SMNVEV (reference sequence). The CDR3 is made up of 15 amino acids. Trimming removed 3 bases from V and 2 bases from J; junction bases left unmatched: 4. The CDR3 is CASSFSGTGNYGYTF. In nucleotides, the CDR3 is TGTGCCAGCAGTTTTTCCGGGACAGGGAACTATGGCTACACCTTC.

CDR3 sequence reads: CSACETGAGTEAFF. In DNA, the CDR3 is TGCAGCGCTTGCGAGACAGGGGCGGGAACTGAAGCTTTCTTT. This chain connects TRBV29-1 to TRBJ1-1; the match to TRBD1 covers 8 bases. CDR1 is SQVTM, CDR2 ANQGSEA, per germline. This CDR3 spans 14 amino acids. V dropped 7 bases and J dropped 5; count of bases not matched to a gene: 12.

The CDR3 DNA sequence: TGTGCCAGTAGTATAGCGGGCAGGGGAAGAAACTATGGCTACACCTTC. It translates to CASSIAGRGRNYGYTF. The rearrangement links TRBV19 to TRBJ1-2; a possible D gene is TRBD1 (6 bases). Trimming pared 1 base from V and 2 bases from J, leaving 14 bases between. Germline values: CDR1 LNHDA, CDR2 SQIVND (reference sequence). The CDR3 covers 16 residues.

The rearrangement links TRBV11-2 to TRBJ2-5, with 7 bases lining up with TRBD1. The CDR3 contains 15 residues. Losses at the gene ends were 3 bases for V and 4 bases for J; bases not matched to a gene: 8. Germline lookup yields CDR1 SGHAT and CDR2 FQNNGV. In DNA, the CDR3 is TGTGCCAGCAGCTTGCTCCACAGGGGTGGAGAGACCCAGTACTTC. It yields the protein CASSLLHRGGETQYF.

The chain is built from TRBV6-2 or TRBV6-3 and TRBJ2-2, with D unresolved. CDR1 is MNHEY and CDR2 is SVGEGT in the germline V gene. The CDR3 spans 13 residues. The V and J ends lost 5 bases and 5 bases respectively, with 9 bases between them. CDR3 sequence (DNA): TGTGCCAGCAGTCCCACGCGGACCGGGGAGCTGTTTTTT. Its translation is CASSPTRTGELFF.

The chain carries TRBV7-2 and TRBJ2-1, with TRBD2 matching 12 bases. The CDR3 consists of 15 residues. V was pared by 5 bases and J by 6 bases, with 5 bases of the junction left unmatched. Per germline, CDR1 SGHTA and CDR2 FQGNSA. CDR3 loop: CASSPQTSGSNEQFF. As DNA, the CDR3 is TGTGCCAGCAGCCCGCAGACTAGCGGGAGCAATGAGCAGTTCTTC.

The chain carries TRBV2 and TRBJ1-1; TRBD1 agrees at 8 bases. Germline CDR1 is SNHLY and CDR2 is FYNNEI. This CDR3 spans 13 amino acids. Unmatched junction bases numbered 5, after V lost 8 bases and J lost 3 bases. The CDR3 coding sequence is TGTGCCAGCGGAATGGGACAGGACACTGAAGCTTTCTTT. It translates to CASGMGQDTEAFF. Full variable domain (outside the CDR3, taken from reference TRBV2 and TRBJ1-1): EPEVTQTPSHQVTQMGQEVILRCVPISNHLYFYWYRQILGQKVEFLVSFYNNEISEKSEIFDDQFSVERPDGSNFTLKIRSTKLEDSAMYFCASGMGQDTEAFFGQGTRLTVV.

There are a few counts of this clone. The chain is built from TRBV2 and TRBJ2-2; tentative D call: TRBD1 (6 bases). The CDR3 is 12 amino acids. V was clipped by 5 bases and J by 7 bases, with 8 bases between them. Germline values: CDR1 SNHLY, CDR2 FYNNEI. The CDR3 region is CASSSQGGELFF. CDR3 nucleotide sequence: TGTGCCAGCAGTTCACAGGGCGGGGAGCTGTTTTTT.

V usage is TRBV11-2 and J usage is TRBJ1-5; possibly TRBD1 for D (6 bases). The CDR3 has 15 residues. CDR1 is SGHAT and CDR2 is FQNNGV in the germline V gene. The V and J ends lost 3 bases and 0 bases respectively, with 9 bases between them. Written as DNA, the CDR3 is TGTGCCAGCAGCTTGACAGGCTATAGCAATCAGCCCCAGCATTTT. It translates to CASSLTGYSNQPQHF.

The chain joins TRBV10-3 to TRBJ2-3; TRBD2 matches 11 bases. V was pared by 5 bases and J by 3 bases, with 4 bases of the junction left unmatched. Germline CDR1 and CDR2: ENHRY and SYGVKD. The CDR3 consists of 15 residues. The CDR3 region has the DNA TGTGCCATCAGTCTGACTAGCGGGATTACAGATACGCAGTATTTT. It is translated as CAISLTSGITDTQYF.

This chain joins TRBV11-2 and TRBJ2-3; 7 nucleotides line up with TRBD2. V was clipped by 3 bases and J by 1 base; unmatched bases: 1. CDR3 size: 14 residues. Germline CDR1 and CDR2: SGHAT and FQNNGV. The CDR3 here is CASSFGGGTDTQYF. The CDR3 bases are TGTGCCAGCAGCTTTGGGGGGGGCACAGATACGCAGTATTTT.

This chain joins TRBV5-8 and TRBJ1-3, with D hard to call. CDR1 SGHTS and CDR2 YDEGEE come from the germline V gene. V lost 1 base and J 2 bases, leaving 13 bases between the germline ends. CDR3 size: 16 residues. The CDR3 loop is CASSLMLAAAGNTIYF. The DNA for the CDR3 is TGTGCCAGCAGCTTGATGCTAGCCGCGGCTGGAAACACCATATATTTT.

This clone was observed once. The gene calls are TRBV19 and TRBJ1-1, with TRBD1 matching 10 bases. This CDR3 has 14 amino acids. Germline CDR1 reads LNHDA; CDR2 reads SQIVND (reference sequence). V lost 5 bases, J lost 4 bases, and 4 bases stayed unmatched. The DNA for the CDR3 is TGTGCCAGTAGTCTTGGGGACAGGGGCACTGAAGCTTTCTTT. This sequence encodes CASSLGDRGTEAFF.